The entry below gives a single T cell receptor (beta chain) sequence along with its context. The sample originates from a study of patients and donors after allogeneic stem cell transplantation. This CDR3 has 14 amino acids. Trimming removed 0 bases from V and 0 bases from J, with 7 bases in between. Per the germline V gene, CDR1 is SGHRS and CDR2 is YFSETQ. TCRdb re-derived calls from the RT-PCR reads in MiXCR, one entry per CDR3 protein. The table shows some 960,000 distinct CDR3 sequences, with about a sixth occurring only once. This sequence originates from a human donor who was either an allogeneic HSCT recipient or a stem cell or donor lymphocyte infusion donor (not recorded which). It is not recorded whose cells these are; they may come from a transplant donor. The rearrangement links TRBV5-1 to TRBJ2-7, with D unresolved. The sample comprised blood, either unsorted or a sorted T cell fraction (not recorded which). The CDR3 DNA is TGCGCCAGCAGCTTGGTGGCAGCCTCCTACGAGCAGTACTTC. This codes for CASSLVAASYEQYF.